This T cell receptor (beta chain) was sequenced for a study of early T cells in non-severe SARS-CoV-2 infection (dated by TCRdb to the early 2020s). Describing the broader study: Bulk RNA from unsorted whole blood was used for TCR sequencing, so alpha and beta chains could not be paired.

The paper as a whole reports these results and caveats: Matching against VDJdb was skewed toward anti-spike CD8 responses, likely underestimated virus-specific expansions, and missed private and CD4 specificities.

The CDR3 runs 16 residues from the cysteine to the phenylalanine. Of the read, only the CDR3 DNA is kept; its 48 bases are in frame from base 1. Via the germline V gene (reference sequence), CDR1 is LGHDT and CDR2 YNNKEL. In regard to this clonotype: Its antigen remains unidentified. No much larger clone is present one base from it, and per-base qualities are unavailable.

The library was produced with 5' RACE. Sequencing used a NextSeq 500. The TCR library protocol attached unique molecular identifiers to individual cDNA molecules to correct for sequencing error and PCR bias. Sequencing covered both TCR alpha and beta chains, and within each sample the abundances of alpha and beta sequences were tightly co-correlated. The original methods were these. Decombinator V4 was used to annotate the V gene, J gene and CDR3 of the TCR sequences. TCRs were defined as expanded if a significant change between any two time points was detected under a Poisson model with p below 0.0001. Abundances of TCRs were expressed as counts per million after normalisation to the total number of TCRs sequenced in each sample. TRAV1-2 paired with TRAJ12, TRAJ20 or TRAJ33 defined MAIT TCRs, while TRAV10 paired with TRAJ18 defined iNKT TCRs. VDJdb, accessed 1 November 2021, was searched for CMV, EBV and SARS-CoV-2 annotated TCRs, excluding TCRs annotated for multiple antigens. TCRdb cleaned the public reads at Q25 with fastp, built clones with MiXCR and kept in-frame beta chains. Entries are consolidated by CDR3 protein sequence, retaining the most common genes and DNA. The V and J calls here are based on TCRdb, not the publication. A total of roughly 72,000 distinct CDR3 sequences appear in this sample, 10% to 15% of them only once. The ten largest clones capture 1.1% of the sample.

Set within a cohort of healthcare workers in London, UK, this nested case-control study involved weekly PCR testing of nasopharyngeal swabs along with blood sampling. Healthcare workers were enrolled in the week of the UK lockdown, from 23 to 31 March 2020, and were followed every week for up to roughly 15 weeks. The chain joins TRBV3-1 to TRBJ2-1; TRBD2 is a possible D gene, resting on 6 matching bases. The J call may be mistaken, given a closer DNA end match to TRBJ2-7. The clonotype originates from an adult who was a healthcare worker with PCR-confirmed SARS-CoV-2 infection or an uninfected control (not recorded which). Specimen: whole blood. At the DNA level, the sequence is TGTGCCAGCAGCCAAGCCGGGAGCATTCGGAACAATGAGCAGTACTTC. This gives the protein CASSQAGSIRNNEQYF.